The sequence of this T cell receptor beta chain was determined in a study of identifying expanded T cells in peripheral blood. Assay used: immunoSEQ multiplex PCR; TCRdb lists only in-frame clones, some missing. The data contain about 97,000 clones, 87% of them singletons. Germline CDR1 and CDR2: MGHDK and SYGVNS. Trimming took off 8 bases at V and 0 bases at J, with 10 bases between the two ends. This CDR3 is 14 amino acids long. The origin of this receptor is a person aged 18 to 70 in good health. V and J are TRBV25-1 and TRBJ2-2, with D hard to call. Input material: blood. The CDR3 loop reads CASLSQANTGELFF. The CDR3, as DNA: TGTGCCAGCCTCTCCCAGGCGAACACCGGGGAGCTGTTTTTT.